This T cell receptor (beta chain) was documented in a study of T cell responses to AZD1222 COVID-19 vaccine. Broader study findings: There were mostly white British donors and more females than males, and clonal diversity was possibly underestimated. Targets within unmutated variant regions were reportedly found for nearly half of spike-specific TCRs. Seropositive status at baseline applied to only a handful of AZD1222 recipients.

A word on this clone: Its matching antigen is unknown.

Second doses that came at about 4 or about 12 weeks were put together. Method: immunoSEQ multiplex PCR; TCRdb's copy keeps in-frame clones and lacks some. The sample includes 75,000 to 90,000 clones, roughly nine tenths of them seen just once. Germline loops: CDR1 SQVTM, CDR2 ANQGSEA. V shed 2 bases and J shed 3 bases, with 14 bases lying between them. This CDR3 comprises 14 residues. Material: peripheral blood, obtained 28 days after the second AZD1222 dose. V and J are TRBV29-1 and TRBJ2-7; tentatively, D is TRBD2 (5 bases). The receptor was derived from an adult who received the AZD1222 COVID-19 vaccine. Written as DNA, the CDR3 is TGCAGCGTTGAATCCCCGGGAAAGGTCTACGAGCAGTACTTC. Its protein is CSVESPGKVYEQYF.